These 15 T cell receptor beta chains were all obtained from the same sample, sequenced in a study of T cell clonality in common variable immunodeficiency. General study points: Reportedly, TCR beta sequences from common variable immunodeficiency showed fewer deletions and N-nucleotide insertions.

These receptors are not linked to any known antigen. This table comes from immunoSEQ multiplex PCR, and its TCRdb copy is limited to in-frame clones, with some not included. The listing contains some 15,000 clones. The sequencing sample was made of peripheral blood mononuclear cells. The source is a human donor with common variable immunodeficiency.

A remark on this clone: The read is 3 residues too short to cover the CDR3 end, so that end is filled in from the germline J gene. V usage is TRBV5-1 and J usage is TRBJ2-7; 8 bases align to TRBD1. V lost 2 bases and J lost 6; bases outside the gene matches: 7. CDR3 size: 14 residues. Germline V CDR1 and CDR2: SGHRS, YFSETQ. Here the CDR3 reads CASSLQGVGGEQYF. Partial CDR3 DNA: TGCGCCAGCAGCTTACAGGGGGTAGGAGGCGAG. Based on the CDR3 plus reference TRBV5-1 and TRBJ2-7, the full variable domain is KAGVTQTPRYLIKTRGQQVTLSCSPISGHRSVSWYQQTPGQGLQFLFEYFSETQRNKGNFPGRFSGRQFSNSRSEMNVSTLELGDSALYLCASSLQGVGGEQYFGPGTRLTVT.

As to this clone: The read gets to within 3 residues of the CDR3 end, and the germline J gene fills in the rest. The chain carries TRBV10-3 and TRBJ2-5; 9 bases align to TRBD1. This CDR3 has 14 amino acids. The ends lost 6 bases at V and 2 bases at J; junction bases unmatched: 4. The germline V gene encodes CDR1 ENHRY and CDR2 SYGVKD. The CDR3 region is CAIRPGTGQETQYF. CDR3 bases read: TGTGCCATCAGACCCGGGACAGGGCAAGAGACC.

As to this clone: The CDR3 end falls 3 residues outside the read, so it is completed with the germline J gene. J is TRBJ2-5 and V is TRBV5-6; possible D gene TRBD1, 6 bases. V was trimmed by 6 bases and J by 5 bases, leaving 17 bases between them. CDR3 length equals 14 residues. Looked up from germline, CDR1 is SGHDT and CDR2 is YYEEEE. CDR3 DNA (partial): TGTGCCAGCACCAATACAGGGCGACAGGAGACC. Translated: CASTNTGRQET. The whole CDR3 reads CASTNTGRQETQYF.

Remarks on this clone: The CDR3 goes on 3 residues after the read ends, and that part is filled in from the germline J gene. The rearrangement uses TRBV18 and TRBJ2-1; 10 bases are shared with TRBD2. With V trimmed by 4 bases and J by 6 bases, 12 bases remained unmatched. Germline CDR1 and CDR2: KGHSH and LQKENI. The CDR3 totals 17 residues. Incomplete CDR3 DNA: TGTGCCAGCTCACGAGACGTTAGCGGGGGGCTCGGCAATGAG. This encodes CASSRDVSGGLGNE. The CDR3 reads in full as CASSRDVSGGLGNEQFF.

As to this clone: The read halts 3 residues ahead of the CDR3 end, with the missing end drawn from the germline J gene. The chain carries TRBV19 and TRBJ2-3, with D maybe TRBD1 (5 bases). From germline, CDR1 is LNHDA and CDR2 SQIVND (reference sequence). This CDR3 contains 13 residues. V was pared by 4 bases and J by 4 bases, with 9 bases between. The sequenced CDR3 bases are TGTGCCAGTAGTAACCAGGGTGCAGATACG. Its translation: CASSNQGADT. The whole CDR3 sequence is CASSNQGADTQYF.

Turning to this clone: The read ends 3 residues before the CDR3 terminus; that terminus is restored from the germline J gene. The J gene is TRBJ2-1, the V gene TRBV12-3 or TRBV12-4; no definite D call. The V end was cut by 1 base, the J end by 9 bases, with 7 bases between. CDR3 size: 12 residues. The part of the CDR3 DNA that was read is TGTGCCAGCAGTTTAGGGCCGAGTGAG. This gives the protein CASSLGPSE. The complete CDR3 protein is CASSLGPSEQFF.

As regards this clone: Read coverage stops 3 residues before the CDR3 terminus; the germline J gene supplies the remainder. The rearrangement uses TRBV7-8 and TRBJ2-5; 8 bases agree with TRBD1. Germline values: CDR1 SGHVS, CDR2 FQNEAQ. Trimming removed 3 bases from V and 4 bases from J; junction bases left unmatched: 10. There are 16 residues in the CDR3. The CDR3 spells CASSFGRQGSGETQYF. The sequenced CDR3 bases are TGTGCCAGCAGCTTTGGGAGACAGGGGTCGGGAGAGACC.

Comment on this clone: The read terminates 3 residues before the CDR3 end, so the remaining end is supplied by the germline J gene. The chain combines TRBV28 with TRBJ1-1; tentatively, D is TRBD1 (6 bases). V was clipped by 2 bases and J by 6 bases, with 13 bases between them. The CDR3 loop spans 14 amino acids. CDR1 and CDR2 (germline): MDHEN, SYDVKM. The part of the CDR3 DNA that was read is TGTGCCAGCAGTTTACAACAGGGTAGGGCTGAA. It is translated as CASSLQQGRAE. The whole CDR3 protein reads CASSLQQGRAEAFF.

As for this clone: The DNA ends 3 residues before the CDR3 does, and the rest of the CDR3 is filled in from the germline J gene. The rearrangement links TRBV20-1 to TRBJ1-2; TRBD1 matches 7 bases. The CDR3 sequence is 15 residues long. V lost 5 bases to trimming and J lost 0 bases; unmatched junction nucleotides: 9. From germline, CDR1 is DFQATT and CDR2 SNEGSKA (reference sequence). The CDR3 sequence: CSAVGTASTNYGYTF. CDR3 DNA (partial): TGCAGTGCTGTAGGGACAGCCTCTACTAACTATGGC.

To note about this clone: The read ends 3 residues early relative to the CDR3; the germline J gene fills the gap. The V gene is TRBV7-6, the J gene TRBJ2-7, with TRBD2 as a possible D gene (6 bases). V dropped 7 bases and J dropped 6 bases, with 16 bases sitting between them. This CDR3 is built from 13 residues. The germline V gene has CDR1 SGHVS and CDR2 FNYEAQ. CDR3 DNA (partial): TGTGCCAGCAAGAGACGAGGAGGGGCCGAG. Its protein is CASKRRGGAE. The full CDR3 sequence reads CASKRRGGAEQYF.

Regarding this clone: The CDR3 end is not reached by the read, which stops 3 residues before it; the germline J gene fills it in. The rearrangement links TRBV7-6 to TRBJ2-5; D gene unclear. The CDR3 spans 15 residues. With 0 bases removed from V and 3 bases from J, the gap between germline ends came to 11 bases. Looked up from germline, CDR1 is SGHVS and CDR2 is FNYEAQ. CDR3 protein: CASSLARAAKETQYF. The sequenced part of the CDR3 DNA is TGTGCCAGCAGCTTAGCTAGGGCCGCTAAAGAGACC.

Note on this clone: The CDR3 is cut off 3 residues early in the read; its end comes from the germline J gene. V gene TRBV19 combines with J gene TRBJ1-4, with a weak D call TRBD1 (5 bases). With 7 bases removed from V and 0 bases from J, the gap between germline ends came to 9 bases. The CDR3 length is 14 residues. Germline CDR1 reads LNHDA; CDR2 reads SQIVND (reference sequence). The CDR3 here is CASIGGATNEKLFF. Partial CDR3 DNA: TGTGCCAGTATCGGAGGGGCAACTAATGAAAAA.

Notes on this clone: The CDR3 goes on 3 residues after the read ends, and that part is filled in from the germline J gene. The rearrangement joins TRBV5-1 to TRBJ2-5; 8 bases fit TRBD1. The CDR3 consists of 14 residues. Germline-derived CDR1 and CDR2 are SGHRS and YFSETQ. The ends lost 1 base at V and 5 bases at J; junction bases unmatched: 4. The CDR3 DNA, read in part, is TGCGCCAGCAGCTTGACAGGGGGAGTGGAGACC. It yields the protein CASSLTGGVET. In full, the CDR3 reads CASSLTGGVETQYF. Looking up the rest from reference TRBV5-1 and TRBJ2-5 gives the full variable domain: KAGVTQTPRYLIKTRGQQVTLSCSPISGHRSVSWYQQTPGQGLQFLFEYFSETQRNKGNFPGRFSGRQFSNSRSEMNVSTLELGDSALYLCASSLTGGVETQYFGPGTRLLVL.

A remark on this clone: The observed sequence ends 3 residues before the CDR3 terminus, with the missing tail filled in from the germline J gene. Other DNA sequences within the sample encode an identical CDR3. The chain is built from TRBV7-9 and TRBJ1-4; the D is unclear. This CDR3 region has 12 residues. Trimming left V 5 bases short and J 8 bases short, with 9 bases between. From germline, CDR1 is SEHNR and CDR2 FQNEAQ (reference sequence). The CDR3 reads CASSRGGEKLFF. CDR3 DNA (partial): TGTGCCAGCAGCCGGGGAGGAGAAAAA. Combining the CDR3 with reference TRBV7-9 and TRBJ1-4 gives the whole variable domain DTGVSQNPRHKITKRGQNVTFRCDPISEHNRLYWYRQTLGQGPEFLTYFQNEAQLEKSRLLSDRFSAERPKGSFSTLEIQRTEQGDSAMYLCASSRGGEKLFFGSGTQLSVL.

As for this clone: The read terminates 3 residues ahead of where the CDR3 ends, so the germline J gene completes it. The rearrangement joins TRBV5-4 to TRBJ1-6, with TRBD1 matching 7 bases. The ends lost 0 bases at V and 10 bases at J; junction bases unmatched: 7. CDR1 and CDR2 (germline): SGHNT, YYREEE (reference sequence). This CDR3 is 15 amino acids long. CDR3 bases read: TGTGCCAGCAGCTTGGAAGACAGGGTTGGATCACCC. This codes for CASSLEDRVGSP. The whole CDR3 sequence is CASSLEDRVGSPLHF.